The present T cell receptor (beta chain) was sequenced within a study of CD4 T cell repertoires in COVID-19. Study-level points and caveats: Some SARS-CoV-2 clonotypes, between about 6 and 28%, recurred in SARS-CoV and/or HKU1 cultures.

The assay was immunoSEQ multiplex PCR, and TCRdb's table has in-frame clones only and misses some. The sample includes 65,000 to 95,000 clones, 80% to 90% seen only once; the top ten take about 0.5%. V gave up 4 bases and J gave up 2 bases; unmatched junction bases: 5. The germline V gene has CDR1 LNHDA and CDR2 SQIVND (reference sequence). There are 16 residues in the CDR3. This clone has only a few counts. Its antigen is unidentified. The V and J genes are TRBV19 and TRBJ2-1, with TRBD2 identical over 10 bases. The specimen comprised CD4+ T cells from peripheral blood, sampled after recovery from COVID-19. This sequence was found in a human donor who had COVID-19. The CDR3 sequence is CASSRESGGAYNEQFF. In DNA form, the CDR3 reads TGTGCCAGTAGTAGGGAAAGCGGGGGGGCCTACAATGAGCAGTTCTTC.